The 26 T cell receptor beta chains below all came from one sample that was sequenced in a study of spatial heterogeneity in lung cancer. Points from the study as a whole: Higher tumor mutation counts went along with higher counts of expanded intratumoral alpha and beta TCRs.

Time point denoted: sample taken at primary tumor resection. MiXCR was run by TCRdb on the 5' RACE reads, yielding one entry per CDR3 protein. The sample comprises some 10,000 distinct CDR3 sequences, nearly 6.5% of which are singletons, and roughly a tenth rests with the top ten. For these TCRs, the target antigens are not known. Here the sequenced sample was lung tumor tissue, taken at surgery. The receptors were sampled from a male donor with early-stage non-small cell lung cancer.

This clonotype was observed at least ten times. The chain carries TRBV12-5 and TRBJ1-1; D gene ambiguous. The germline V and J ends were trimmed by 1 base and 1 base, with 4 bases remaining between them. CDR3 size: 13 residues. In germline, CDR1 is LGHNT, CDR2 FRNRAP. The CDR3 nucleotides read TGTGCTAGTGGTTTGGGGGGGAACACTGAAGCTTTCTTT. It is translated as CASGLGGNTEAFF.

By share of the sample, this clonotype is medium-sized. This chain links TRBV7-9 with TRBJ1-2, with TRBD1 identical over 9 bases. CDR3 length equals 15 residues. Trimming removed 3 bases from V and 2 bases from J; junction bases left unmatched: 4. In germline, CDR1 is SEHNR, CDR2 FQNEAQ (reference sequence). CDR3 sequence reads: CASSFTGGLNYGYTF. CDR3 DNA: TGTGCCAGCAGCTTTACAGGGGGCTTAAACTATGGCTACACCTTC.

This clonotype has ten or more counts. The chain is built from TRBV6-1 and TRBJ1-4; 7 positions match TRBD1. The trim removed 8 bases at V and 6 bases at J, leaving 6 bases unmatched. The germline CDR1 and CDR2 sequences are MNHNS and SASEGT. The CDR3 is 13 amino acids. DNA of the CDR3: TGTGCCAGCGGTTCGACAGGGTATGAAAAACTGTTTTTT. Amino acids: CASGSTGYEKLFF.

This clonotype was seen many times. The chain has TRBV5-1 and TRBJ2-5; 7 bases align to TRBD1. J gave up 0 bases and V 2 bases, and 4 bases lay outside the gene matches. The germline gives CDR1 SGHRS, CDR2 YFSETQ. CDR3 length: 15 amino acids. The CDR3 loop is CASSLGQANQETQYF. The CDR3 DNA follows: TGCGCCAGCAGCTTAGGACAGGCTAACCAAGAGACCCAGTACTTC.

This clonotype was counted at least ten times. V usage is TRBV6-1 and J usage is TRBJ2-5; D might be TRBD2 (5 bases). Germline CDR1 is MNHNS and CDR2 is SASEGT. The CDR3 has 12 amino acids. Trimming cost V 4 bases and J 4 bases, with 7 bases left between them. CDR3 residues: CASSGTRETQYF. The CDR3 nucleotides are TGTGCCAGCAGTGGGACTCGAGAGACCCAGTACTTC.

There are many counts of this clonotype. The V call is TRBV20-1, the J call TRBJ2-7; tentatively, D is TRBD2 (6 bases). V was pared by 4 bases and J by 0 bases, with 13 bases between. The CDR3 length is 14 residues. Looked up from germline, CDR1 is DFQATT and CDR2 is SNEGSKA (reference sequence). As DNA, the CDR3 is TGCAGTGCTAAAGGGACTTTGAGCTCCTACGAGCAGTACTTC. Amino acid sequence: CSAKGTLSSYEQYF.

By its share, this clonotype is medium-sized (0.01 to 0.1%). The chain carries TRBV18 and TRBJ2-7; D might be TRBD1 (6 bases). Trimming removed 1 base from V and 0 bases from J, with 10 bases in between. This CDR3 has 15 amino acids. Germline V lookup: CDR1 KGHSH, CDR2 LQKENI. CDR3 sequence (DNA): TGTGCCAGCTCACCACAGGGGGATCCCTCCTACGAGCAGTACTTC. Residues: CASSPQGDPSYEQYF.

The table lists this clonotype with many counts. The CDR3 DNA reads TGTGCCAGCAGTAGGTTAGCGGGGGGAAACTACAATGAGCAGTTCTTC. Its protein is CASSRLAGGNYNEQFF. The chain employs TRBV2 and TRBJ2-1; 10 bases align to TRBD2. From germline, CDR1 is SNHLY and CDR2 FYNNEI. Trimming cost V 5 bases and J 3 bases; bases outside gene matches: 7. There are 16 residues in the CDR3.

This clonotype was observed many times. This sequence joins TRBV6-6 and TRBJ1-5, with D unclear. CDR1 MNHNY and CDR2 SVGAGI come from the germline V gene (reference sequence). The CDR3 loop spans 14 amino acids. Trimming took 7 bases from V and 0 from J, leaving 10 bases between them. Here the CDR3 reads CASTPVNSNQPQHF. CDR3 nucleotides: TGTGCCAGCACCCCCGTTAATAGCAATCAGCCCCAGCATTTT.

This clonotype occurred many times. The chain links TRBV20-1 to TRBJ2-7; 7 nucleotides match TRBD2. The CDR3 runs 13 residues. The trim removed 6 bases at V and 4 bases at J, leaving 9 bases unmatched. Germline CDR1 and CDR2: DFQATT and SNEGSKA (reference sequence). The CDR3 protein is CSALAVLAYEQYF. CDR3 coding DNA: TGCAGTGCCCTAGCTGTACTAGCGTACGAGCAGTACTTC.

This clonotype was seen repeatedly, ten times or more. V is TRBV19 and J is TRBJ1-5; TRBD1 is a possible D gene (5 bases). CDR3 length: 14 residues. Deletions cut 1 base from V and 7 bases from J, with 11 bases between. From germline, CDR1 is LNHDA and CDR2 SQIVND (reference sequence). CDR3 DNA: TGTGCCAGTAGTATAGCCAATAGGGACCAGCCCCAGCATTTT. It translates to CASSIANRDQPQHF. Using reference TRBV19 and TRBJ1-5 for the parts outside the CDR3, the full variable domain is DGGITQSPKYLFRKEGQNVTLSCEQNLNHDAMYWYRQDPGQGLRLIYYSQIVNDFQKGDIAEGYSVSREKKESFPLTVTSAQKNPTAFYLCASSIANRDQPQHFGDGTRLSIL.

This clonotype was seen ten or more times. The rearrangement links TRBV10-3 to TRBJ1-3, with 8 bases identical to TRBD1. Germline V gene data show CDR1 as ENHRY and CDR2 as SYGVKD. This CDR3 is 13 amino acids long. Germline trimming cut 9 bases from V and 2 bases from J; bases unmatched to any gene: 3. CDR3 region: CAILQGAGNTIYF. CDR3 nucleotides: TGTGCCATTCTACAGGGGGCTGGAAACACCATATATTTT.

This clonotype was counted at least ten times. The chain employs TRBV11-3 and TRBJ2-3; a weak D match, TRBD2 (5 bases). V was cut by 4 bases and J by 2 bases, with 13 bases left in between. Germline V gives CDR1 SGHNT, CDR2 YENEEA. The CDR3 runs 15 residues. The DNA of the CDR3 is TGTGCCAGCAGCTCCCGCTTGGACTTCACAGATACGCAGTATTTT. Protein sequence: CASSSRLDFTDTQYF. Looking up the rest from reference TRBV11-3 and TRBJ2-3 gives the full variable domain: EAGVVQSPRYKIIEKKQPVAFWCNPISGHNTLYWYLQNLGQGPELLIRYENEEAVDDSQLPKDRFSAERLKGVDSTLKIQPAELGDSAVYLCASSSRLDFTDTQYFGPGTRLTVL.

This clonotype is labeled medium-sized. This chain connects TRBV2 to TRBJ2-5; 10 bases map to TRBD2. Germline values: CDR1 SNHLY, CDR2 FYNNEI. The trim removed 9 bases at V and 3 bases at J, leaving 4 bases unmatched. The CDR3 is made up of 13 amino acids. The CDR3 nucleotides read TGTGCCAGTACCGGGACTAGCGAAGAGACCCAGTACTTC. Translating gives CASTGTSEETQYF.

This clonotype was seen many times. The genes are TRBV5-5 and TRBJ1-4; D unclear. Germline-derived CDR1 and CDR2 are SGHKS and YYEKEE (reference sequence). This CDR3 contains 13 residues. The V and J ends lost 4 bases and 8 bases respectively, with 12 bases between them. The CDR3 DNA is TGTGCCAGCAGCCGGCAGGCCGGGGAAAAACTGTTTTTT. This gives the protein CASSRQAGEKLFF.

This clonotype appeared a few times. A much larger clone lies one base from this, so it may be a read error. The rearrangement links TRBV28 to TRBJ1-6, with D unclear. Trimming removed 5 bases from V and 0 bases from J, with 20 bases in between. Germline assignment: CDR1 MDHEN and CDR2 SYDVKM. CDR3 size: 19 residues. CDR3 coding DNA: TGTGCCAGCAGTCGAGCCTCGGTTATAAGACTCTCCTATAATTCACCCCTCCACTTT. It translates to CASSRASVIRLSYNSPLHF.

Many counts were recorded for this clonotype. The CDR3 DNA reads as TGCGCCAGCAGCCCTTCCGGGGGTAATAGCAATCAGCCCCAGCATTTT. This codes for CASSPSGGNSNQPQHF. The chain combines TRBV4-1 with TRBJ1-5; D is perhaps TRBD1 (5 bases). V was clipped by 4 bases and J by 0 bases, with 13 bases between them. The length of the CDR3 is 16 residues. Germline V gene lookup returns CDR1 MGHRA and CDR2 YSYEKL.

By share of the sample, this clonotype is medium-sized. The rearrangement uses TRBV12-3 or TRBV12-4 and TRBJ1-1, with D hard to call. Deletions cut 6 bases from V and 7 bases from J, with 27 bases between. The CDR3 runs to 17 residues. The DNA of the CDR3 is TGTGCCAGCAGCAATTTAAGGGCCGGGAGCAAACGGAGTGAAGCTTTCTTT. It encodes CASSNLRAGSKRSEAFF.

This clonotype came up many times. The chain's CDR3 is CASSVDFPSPYRGGTDTQYF. CDR3 coding DNA: TGTGCCAGCAGCGTAGACTTCCCCTCACCCTATCGTGGGGGCACAGATACGCAGTATTTT. V gene TRBV9 combines with J gene TRBJ2-3; D not certain. Germline V CDR1 and CDR2: SGDLS, YYNGEE. The CDR3 runs to 20 residues. V gave up 0 bases and J gave up 1 base, with 24 bases separating them.

In its sample, this clonotype was seen many times. The chain joins TRBV3-1 to TRBJ2-7; possible D gene TRBD2, 5 bases. The CDR3 loop spans 14 amino acids. Trimming took off 1 base at V and 6 bases at J, with 13 bases between the two ends. Germline V gene data show CDR1 as LGHDT and CDR2 as YNNKEL (reference sequence). DNA for the CDR3: TGTGCCAGCAGCCAAGGGAGGTCGCCGGGCGAGCAGTACTTC. Protein: CASSQGRSPGEQYF.

This clonotype was seen at least ten times. The chain is built from TRBV12-3 or TRBV12-4 and TRBJ2-3; D is ambiguous. V gave up 2 bases and J gave up 6 bases, with 6 bases separating them. The CDR3 consists of 12 residues. CDR3 nucleotides: TGTGCCAGCAGTTTAAGCAGGGATACGCAGTATTTT. This sequence encodes CASSLSRDTQYF.

This clonotype was seen many times. V gene TRBV7-6 combines with J gene TRBJ1-4; D is perhaps TRBD1 (6 bases). Between the trimmed V and J ends, which lost 5 bases and 6 bases, there was a span of 16 bases. Germline assignment: CDR1 SGHVS and CDR2 FNYEAQ. This CDR3 region has 15 residues. DNA for the CDR3: TGTGCCAGCAGCCCCTCAGGGGCCGGGGATGAAAAACTGTTTTTT. As protein: CASSPSGAGDEKLFF. The entire variable domain, with the rest obtained from reference TRBV7-6 and TRBJ1-4, is as follows: GAGVSQSPRYKVTKRGQDVALRCDPISGHVSLYWYRQALGQGPEFLTYFNYEAQQDKSGLPNDRFSAERPEGSISTLTIQRTEQRDSAMYRCASSPSGAGDEKLFFGSGTQLSVL.

In this sample, this clonotype turned up many times. This chain links TRBV12-5 with TRBJ2-6; 9 nucleotides align to TRBD1. The CDR3 spans 17 residues. Germline V gene data show CDR1 as LGHNT and CDR2 as FRNRAP. The V and J ends lost 3 bases and 0 bases, in that order; junction bases with no gene match: 3. In nucleotides, the CDR3 is TGTGCTAGTGGTTTCTGGGGACAGGGCTCTGGGGCCAACGTCCTGACTTTC. This sequence encodes CASGFWGQGSGANVLTF.

By share, this clonotype counts as medium-sized. V gene TRBV5-1 combines with J gene TRBJ2-7; TRBD1 matches at 8 bases. Germline V gene sequence: CDR1 SGHRS, CDR2 YFSETQ. This CDR3 comprises 12 residues. Trimming took 2 bases from V and 13 from J; bases not matched to a gene: 8. CDR3 sequence (DNA): TGCGCCAGCAGCTTAGCCGGGACAGGCTCATACTTC. It specifies CASSLAGTGSYF.

The sample holds many counts of this clonotype. The gene calls are TRBV27 and TRBJ2-5, with D unclear. CDR3 length: 12 amino acids. Deletions cut 2 bases from V and 1 base from J, with 2 bases between. In germline, CDR1 is MNHEY, CDR2 SMNVEV (reference sequence). The CDR3 sequence is CASSLLQETQYF. The DNA of the CDR3 is TGTGCCAGCAGTTTACTCCAAGAGACCCAGTACTTC.

The sample holds many counts of this clonotype. The V call is TRBV7-2, the J call TRBJ2-5; 10 bases agree with TRBD2. V gave up 6 bases and J gave up 1 base; unmatched junction bases: 8. CDR1 SGHTA and CDR2 FQGNSA come from the germline V gene. This CDR3 spans 16 amino acids. CDR3 nucleotide sequence: TGTGCCAGCAGAAGCTGGACTAGCGGCCTCCAAGAGACCCAGTACTTC. It yields the protein CASRSWTSGLQETQYF. The variable domain in full, with the rest retrieved from reference TRBV7-2 and TRBJ2-5, is GAGVSQSPSNKVTEKGKDVELRCDPISGHTALYWYRQSLGQGLEFLIYFQGNSAPDKSGLPSDRFSAERTGGSVSTLTIQRTQQEDSAVYLCASRSWTSGLQETQYFGPGTRLLVL.